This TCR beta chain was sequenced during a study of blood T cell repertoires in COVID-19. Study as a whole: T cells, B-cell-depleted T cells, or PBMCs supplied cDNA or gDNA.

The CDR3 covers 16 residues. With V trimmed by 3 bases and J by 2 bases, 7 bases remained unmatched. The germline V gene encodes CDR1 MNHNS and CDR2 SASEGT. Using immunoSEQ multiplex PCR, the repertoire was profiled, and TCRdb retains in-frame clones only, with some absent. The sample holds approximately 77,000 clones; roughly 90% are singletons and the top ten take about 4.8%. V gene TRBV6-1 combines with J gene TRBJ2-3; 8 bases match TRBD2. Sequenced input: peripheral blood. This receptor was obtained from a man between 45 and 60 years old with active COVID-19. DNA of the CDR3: TGTGCCAGCAGTGAGATTAGCGGGGCACCCACAGATACGCAGTATTTT. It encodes CASSEISGAPTDTQYF.